This TCR beta chain was identified during a study of shared clonotypes between healthy human individuals. Regarding the study as a whole: In this cohort, only blood was sampled, and tissue repertoires likely differ. Naive subsets generally had larger estimated richness than memory subsets.

With regard to this clone: What it binds is not known.

In germline, CDR1 is SGHTS, CDR2 YDEGEE. Trimming removed 4 bases at V and 3 bases at J, with 13 bases between. The CDR3 sequence is 14 residues long. Running of the assay took place at deep level. Methods used by the authors: Junction-only sequences produced by ImmunoSEQ had no quality scores, so filtering differed. Some clones are missing from TCRdb's copy, which holds only in-frame ones; the method was immunoSEQ multiplex PCR. The V and J calls and clone size come from that table; D and trimming were worked out from the DNA. This sample has roughly 1 million clones, with roughly 70% found just once.

The rearrangement joins TRBV5-8 to TRBJ1-2, with unresolved D. Source material: memory CD4+ T cells sorted from blood. Subset given: CD45RA-negative fraction. The receptor's source is a man between 18 and 35 years old in good health. CDR3: CASSTGLSHYGYTF. The CDR3 nucleotides are TGTGCCAGCAGCACGGGCCTTTCGCACTATGGCTACACCTTC. The full variable domain, in which reference TRBV5-8 and TRBJ1-2 provide the parts outside the CDR3, is EAGVTQSPTHLIKTRGQQATLRCSPISGHTSVYWYQQALGLGLQFLLWYDEGEERNRGNFPPRFSGRQFPNYSSELNVNALELEDSALYLCASSTGLSHYGYTFGSGTRLTVV.